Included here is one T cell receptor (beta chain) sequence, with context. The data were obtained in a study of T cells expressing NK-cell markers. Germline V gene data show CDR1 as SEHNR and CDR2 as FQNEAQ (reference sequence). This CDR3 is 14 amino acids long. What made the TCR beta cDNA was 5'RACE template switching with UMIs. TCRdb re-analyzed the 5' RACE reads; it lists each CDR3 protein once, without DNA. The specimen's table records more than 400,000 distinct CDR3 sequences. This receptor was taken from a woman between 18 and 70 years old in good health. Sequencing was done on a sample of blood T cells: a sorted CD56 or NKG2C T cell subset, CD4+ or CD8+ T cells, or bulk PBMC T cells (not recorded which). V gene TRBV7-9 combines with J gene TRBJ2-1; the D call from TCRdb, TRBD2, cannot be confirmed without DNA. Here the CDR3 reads CASSPEGLAGAAYF.